This T cell receptor beta chain appears in the sequencing data of a study of blood T cell repertoires in COVID-19. Background on the study: Sites in the United States, Italy and Spain provided acute and convalescent COVID-19 samples. The analysed material was cDNA or gDNA that came from T cells, B-cell-depleted T cells, or PBMCs.

Germline loops: CDR1 SQVTM, CDR2 ANQGSEA. The CDR3 spans 10 residues. V lost 6 bases and J 5 bases, leaving 7 bases between the germline ends. In the original processing: The assay estimated nucleated cells by amplifying reference gene primers. Using immunoSEQ multiplex PCR, the repertoire was profiled, and TCRdb retains in-frame clones only, with some absent. Clone size and the V and J calls come from that table; the DNA yielded D and trimming. The table shows more than 85,000 clones, with over 65% occurring only once. This chain connects TRBV29-1 to TRBJ2-5; D not resolved. The sequenced material came from peripheral blood. This TCR came from a woman over 75 with acute or convalescent COVID-19. The CDR3 protein is CSVTWETQYF. The CDR3 DNA follows: TGCAGCGTGACTTGGGAGACCCAGTACTTC.